This is a list of T cell receptor beta chains from one sample in a study of PD-1 blockade in mismatch repair-deficient tumors. Sequencing was performed with immunoSEQ multiplex PCR; in TCRdb, only in-frame clones are kept and a portion is missing. Counted here are some 120,000 clones, 85% to 90% occurring once; the ten biggest clones make up approximately 15%. The sequencing used peripheral blood, collected 44 weeks after starting pembrolizumab. The receptors here all came from an adult with mismatch repair-deficient cancer. CDR3s include the opening cysteine and the closing phenylalanine or tryptophan. D genes are given only for firm matches. The size entry is marked missing in some rows and otherwise reads once, few, many or a size class.

J gene: TRBJ2-7
clone size: .
V gene: TRBV28
D gene: .
CDR3 protein: CATRRGGYYEQYF
CDR3 DNA: TGTGCCACCAGACGGGGCGGGTATTACGAGCAGTACTTC

J gene: TRBJ2-5
clone size: .
V gene: TRBV27
D gene: .
CDR3 protein: CASSTSTRPKVTQYF
CDR3 DNA: TGTGCCAGCAGTACCTCTACAAGGCCGAAGGTGACCCAGTACTTC

J gene: TRBJ2-2
clone size: .
V gene: TRBV4-1
D gene: .
CDR3 protein: CASSQVRIGANTGELFF
CDR3 DNA: TGCGCCAGCAGCCAAGTGAGGATCGGCGCGAACACCGGGGAGCTGTTTTTT

J gene: TRBJ2-5
clone size: .
V gene: TRBV6-5
D gene: TRBD2
CDR3 protein: CASSRGGLAGETQYF
CDR3 DNA: TGTGCCAGCAGTCGGGGGGGACTAGCGGGAGAGACCCAGTACTTC

J gene: TRBJ1-1
clone size: .
V gene: TRBV27
D gene: .
CDR3 protein: CASSLSKMEETNTEAFF
CDR3 DNA: TGTGCCAGCAGTTTATCGAAGATGGAGGAGACGAACACTGAAGCTTTCTTT

J gene: TRBJ1-2
clone size: .
V gene: TRBV28
D gene: TRBD1
CDR3 protein: CASSLAEGAYGYTF
CDR3 DNA: TGTGCCAGCAGTTTAGCGGAGGGGGCCTATGGCTACACCTTC

J gene: TRBJ1-2
clone size: once
V gene: TRBV11-2
D gene: .
CDR3 protein: CASSPLGGRNYGYTF
CDR3 DNA: TGTGCCAGCAGCCCACTCGGGGGGAGGAACTATGGCTACACCTTC

J gene: TRBJ2-1
clone size: .
V gene: TRBV13
D gene: .
CDR3 protein: CASAIHRTGRLQFEQFF
CDR3 DNA: TGTGCCAGCGCAATCCACAGGACTGGCAGACTACAATTTGAGCAGTTCTTC

J gene: TRBJ2-7
clone size: once
V gene: TRBV19
D gene: .
CDR3 protein: CASSIGDSSYEQYF
CDR3 DNA: TGTGCCAGTAGTATAGGAGACAGTTCCTACGAGCAGTACTTC

J gene: TRBJ2-2
clone size: .
V gene: TRBV7-2
D gene: .
CDR3 protein: CASSPRRDGELFF
CDR3 DNA: TGTGCCAGCAGCCCTAGGAGAGACGGGGAGCTGTTTTTT

J gene: TRBJ2-1
clone size: .
V gene: TRBV5-1
D gene: TRBD2
CDR3 protein: CASSPGLAGDNEQFF
CDR3 DNA: TGCGCCAGCAGCCCAGGCCTAGCGGGGGACAATGAGCAGTTCTTC

J gene: TRBJ2-7
clone size: .
V gene: TRBV5-5
D gene: TRBD2
CDR3 protein: CASSDSGRAYHEQYF
CDR3 DNA: TGTGCCAGCAGCGATAGCGGGAGGGCCTACCACGAGCAGTACTTC

J gene: TRBJ2-7
clone size: .
V gene: TRBV6-6
D gene: .
CDR3 protein: CASSYSPYTEQYF
CDR3 DNA: TGTGCCAGCAGTTACTCCCCCTACACCGAGCAGTACTTC

J gene: TRBJ2-5
clone size: few
V gene: TRBV6-1
D gene: .
CDR3 protein: CASRDPQETQYF
CDR3 DNA: TGTGCCAGCAGAGACCCGCAAGAGACCCAGTACTTC

J gene: TRBJ2-7
clone size: .
V gene: TRBV20-1
D gene: .
CDR3 protein: CSARDRDEQYF
CDR3 DNA: TGCAGTGCTAGAGATCGGGACGAGCAGTACTTC

J gene: TRBJ1-5
clone size: .
V gene: TRBV12-5
D gene: .
CDR3 protein: CASGDKGSGLQPQHF
CDR3 DNA: TGTGCTAGTGGTGACAAGGGGTCAGGTCTTCAGCCCCAGCATTTT

J gene: TRBJ2-1
clone size: .
V gene: TRBV5-1
D gene: TRBD2
CDR3 protein: CASSSQWTSAYNEQFF
CDR3 DNA: TGCGCCAGCAGCTCGCAGTGGACTAGCGCTTACAATGAGCAGTTCTTC

J gene: TRBJ2-6
clone size: .
V gene: TRBV11-1
D gene: .
CDR3 protein: CASSRNRVSGANVLTF
CDR3 DNA: TGTGCCAGCAGCCGAAATAGGGTGTCTGGGGCCAACGTCCTGACTTTC

J gene: TRBJ2-7
clone size: .
V gene: TRBV5-1
D gene: TRBD2
CDR3 protein: CASSEGTSGLYEQYF
CDR3 DNA: TGCGCCAGCAGCGAGGGGACTAGCGGACTTTACGAGCAGTACTTC

J gene: TRBJ2-1
clone size: .
V gene: TRBV30
D gene: .
CDR3 protein: CAWSAPSVYNEQFF
CDR3 DNA: TGTGCCTGGAGTGCCCCTAGCGTGTACAATGAGCAGTTCTTC

J gene: TRBJ1-1
clone size: .
V gene: TRBV11-3
D gene: .
CDR3 protein: CASSLVRTEAFF
CDR3 DNA: TGTGCCAGCAGCTTAGTGAGGACTGAAGCTTTCTTT

J gene: TRBJ2-2
clone size: .
V gene: TRBV27
D gene: .
CDR3 protein: CASSLTATGELFF
CDR3 DNA: TGTGCCAGCAGTTTGACGGCCACCGGGGAGCTGTTTTTT

J gene: TRBJ1-2
clone size: .
V gene: TRBV10-3
D gene: .
CDR3 protein: CAISGQVFHYGYTF
CDR3 DNA: TGTGCCATCAGTGGACAGGTATTTCACTATGGCTACACCTTC

J gene: TRBJ1-2
clone size: .
V gene: TRBV23-1
D gene: .
CDR3 protein: CASSQSWDNEGYGYTF
CDR3 DNA: TGCGCCAGCAGTCAATCGTGGGACAACGAAGGCTATGGCTACACCTTC

J gene: TRBJ2-7
clone size: .
V gene: TRBV28
D gene: .
CDR3 protein: CASSFGGSGYEQYF
CDR3 DNA: TGTGCCAGCAGTTTTGGTGGGAGTGGCTACGAGCAGTACTTC

J gene: TRBJ1-5
clone size: .
V gene: TRBV5-5
D gene: .
CDR3 protein: CASSLREKDRSSNQPQHF
CDR3 DNA: TGTGCCAGCAGCTTGAGGGAAAAGGACAGAAGTAGCAATCAGCCCCAGCATTTT

J gene: TRBJ2-5
clone size: .
V gene: TRBV7-9
D gene: .
CDR3 protein: CASSLRLVGVQETQYF
CDR3 DNA: TGTGCCAGCAGCCTCCGACTAGTAGGGGTACAAGAGACCCAGTACTTC

J gene: TRBJ2-3
clone size: .
V gene: TRBV5-1
D gene: .
CDR3 protein: CASSLAAHPPPDTQYF
CDR3 DNA: TGCGCCAGCAGCTTGGCCGCACATCCCCCCCCAGATACGCAGTATTTT

J gene: TRBJ2-2
clone size: .
V gene: TRBV30
D gene: TRBD2
CDR3 protein: CAWSVGLAGAGELFF
CDR3 DNA: TGTGCCTGGAGTGTTGGACTAGCGGGAGCCGGGGAGCTGTTTTTT

J gene: TRBJ2-2
clone size: .
V gene: TRBV7-2
D gene: .
CDR3 protein: CASSLARAGELFF
CDR3 DNA: TGTGCCAGCAGCTTAGCCAGGGCCGGGGAGCTGTTTTTT

J gene: TRBJ2-7
clone size: .
V gene: TRBV6-5
D gene: .
CDR3 protein: CASRRTRLYEQYF
CDR3 DNA: TGTGCCAGCAGGAGGACAAGACTGTACGAGCAGTACTTC

J gene: TRBJ1-1
clone size: .
V gene: TRBV30
D gene: .
CDR3 protein: CAWNPIQNTEAFF
CDR3 DNA: TGTGCCTGGAACCCCATACAGAACACTGAAGCTTTCTTT

J gene: TRBJ2-1
clone size: .
V gene: TRBV5-1
D gene: TRBD2
CDR3 protein: CASSGSGSSYNEQFF
CDR3 DNA: TGCGCCAGCAGCGGTAGCGGGAGTTCCTACAATGAGCAGTTCTTC

J gene: TRBJ2-1
clone size: .
V gene: TRBV5-4
D gene: TRBD1
CDR3 protein: CASSQGTGGYNEQFF
CDR3 DNA: TGCGCCAGCAGCCAAGGGACAGGGGGCTACAATGAGCAGTTCTTC

J gene: TRBJ1-2
clone size: once
V gene: TRBV30
D gene: .
CDR3 protein: CAWSEGRELYGYTF
CDR3 DNA: TGTGCCTGGAGTGAGGGACGGGAACTCTATGGCTACACCTTC

J gene: TRBJ2-7
clone size: .
V gene: TRBV7-9
D gene: TRBD1
CDR3 protein: CASSLATGALEQYF
CDR3 DNA: TGTGCCAGCAGCTTAGCGACAGGGGCCCTGGAGCAGTACTTC

J gene: TRBJ2-1
clone size: .
V gene: TRBV10-3
D gene: .
CDR3 protein: CAISESQKGIGEQFF
CDR3 DNA: TGTGCCATCAGTGAGTCGCAGAAGGGGATTGGGGAGCAGTTCTTC

J gene: TRBJ2-3
clone size: .
V gene: TRBV13
D gene: .
CDR3 protein: CASSPGSDTQYF
CDR3 DNA: TGTGCCAGCAGCCCGGGGTCAGATACGCAGTATTTT

J gene: TRBJ2-1
clone size: .
V gene: TRBV9
D gene: .
CDR3 protein: CASSVGQIDNEQFF
CDR3 DNA: TGTGCCAGCAGCGTGGGGCAGATTGACAATGAGCAGTTCTTC

J gene: TRBJ2-2
clone size: .
V gene: TRBV4-1
D gene: .
CDR3 protein: CASSHPRGANTGELFF
CDR3 DNA: TGCGCCAGCAGCCACCCCAGGGGCGCTAACACCGGGGAGCTGTTTTTT

J gene: TRBJ2-2
clone size: once
V gene: TRBV11-3
D gene: .
CDR3 protein: CASSLGGLSTGELFF
CDR3 DNA: TGTGCCAGCAGCTTAGGCGGGCTGAGCACCGGGGAGCTGTTTTTT

J gene: TRBJ2-7
clone size: .
V gene: TRBV30
D gene: .
CDR3 protein: CAWNPQDSYEQYF
CDR3 DNA: TGTGCCTGGAATCCCCAGGACTCCTACGAGCAGTACTTC

J gene: TRBJ2-3
clone size: .
V gene: TRBV6-5
D gene: TRBD1
CDR3 protein: CASSRGQGQQYF
CDR3 DNA: TGTGCCAGCAGCCGCGGACAGGGTCAGCAGTATTTT

J gene: TRBJ1-2
clone size: few
V gene: TRBV5-6
D gene: .
CDR3 protein: CASSLQGIYGYTF
CDR3 DNA: TGTGCCAGCAGCTTGCAAGGAATCTATGGCTACACCTTC

J gene: TRBJ2-2
clone size: .
V gene: TRBV28
D gene: .
CDR3 protein: CASSFLRGLVGELFF
CDR3 DNA: TGTGCCAGCAGTTTCTTAAGGGGGTTAGTCGGGGAGCTGTTTTTT

J gene: TRBJ2-7
clone size: .
V gene: TRBV5-1
D gene: .
CDR3 protein: CASSFGEFYEQYF
CDR3 DNA: TGCGCCAGCAGCTTTGGCGAGTTCTACGAGCAGTACTTC

J gene: TRBJ2-1
clone size: .
V gene: TRBV13
D gene: TRBD2
CDR3 protein: CASSRIAGVLNEQFF
CDR3 DNA: TGTGCCAGCAGCCGTATAGCGGGAGTCTTGAATGAGCAGTTCTTC

J gene: TRBJ1-1
clone size: .
V gene: TRBV7-3
D gene: .
CDR3 protein: CASSQRVGNTEAFF
CDR3 DNA: TGTGCCAGCAGCCAAAGAGTCGGGAACACTGAAGCTTTCTTT

J gene: TRBJ2-7
clone size: .
V gene: TRBV11-3
D gene: .
CDR3 protein: CASSLGRAETYEQYF
CDR3 DNA: TGTGCCAGCAGCTTAGGCAGGGCAGAAACCTACGAGCAGTACTTC

J gene: TRBJ2-4
clone size: .
V gene: TRBV4-1
D gene: TRBD2
CDR3 protein: CASSQGIIERGDKNIQYF
CDR3 DNA: TGCGCCAGCAGCCAAGGAATTATCGAGCGGGGCGACAAAAACATTCAGTACTTC

J gene: TRBJ2-7
clone size: .
V gene: TRBV7-2
D gene: TRBD2
CDR3 protein: CASSQLPGTSGRLYEQYF
CDR3 DNA: TGTGCCAGCAGCCAACTCCCTGGGACTAGCGGGAGGCTGTACGAGCAGTACTTC

J gene: TRBJ2-2
clone size: .
V gene: TRBV6-5
D gene: TRBD1
CDR3 protein: CASSYGQGESGELFF
CDR3 DNA: TGTGCCAGCAGTTACGGACAGGGGGAATCCGGGGAGCTGTTTTTT

J gene: TRBJ1-2
clone size: .
V gene: TRBV7-9
D gene: .
CDR3 protein: CASSLAGGVGGYTF
CDR3 DNA: TGTGCCAGCAGCTTAGCCGGGGGGGTTGGTGGCTACACCTTC

J gene: TRBJ2-6
clone size: .
V gene: TRBV2
D gene: .
CDR3 protein: CASGLRGGTGANVLTF
CDR3 DNA: TGTGCCAGCGGTCTCAGGGGAGGGACTGGGGCCAACGTCCTGACTTTC

J gene: TRBJ2-2
clone size: .
V gene: TRBV4-3
D gene: .
CDR3 protein: CASSQEHRETNTGELFF
CDR3 DNA: TGCGCCAGCAGCCAAGAGCACCGGGAGACGAACACCGGGGAGCTGTTTTTT